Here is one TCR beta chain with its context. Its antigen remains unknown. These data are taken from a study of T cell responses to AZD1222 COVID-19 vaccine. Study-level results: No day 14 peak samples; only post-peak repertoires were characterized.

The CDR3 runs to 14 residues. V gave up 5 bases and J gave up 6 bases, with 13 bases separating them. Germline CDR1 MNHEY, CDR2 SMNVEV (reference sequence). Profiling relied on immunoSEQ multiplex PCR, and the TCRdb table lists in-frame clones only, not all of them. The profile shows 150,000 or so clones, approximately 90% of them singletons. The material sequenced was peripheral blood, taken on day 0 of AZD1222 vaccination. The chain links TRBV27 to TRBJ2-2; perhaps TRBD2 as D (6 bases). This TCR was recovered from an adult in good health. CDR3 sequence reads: CASSGPGEAGELFF. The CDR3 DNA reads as TGTGCCAGCAGTGGCCCGGGAGAAGCCGGGGAGCTGTTTTTT.